This T cell receptor (beta chain) was recorded in a study of shared clonotypes between healthy human individuals. Study information: Ranging from 18 to 49 in age, donors were a couple of women and a few men.

The protocol was immunoSEQ multiplex PCR, while the TCRdb copy is restricted to in-frame clones and leaves out a portion. The sample consists of approximately 740,000 clones, under 80% of them appearing once. Of note for this clone: As yet, its antigen is unknown.

The CDR3 has 13 residues. Trimming cost V 6 bases and J 12 bases, with 15 bases left between them. Germline loops: CDR1 WNHNN, CDR2 SYGVQD (reference sequence). Study results and limitations: Clonotype sharing among donors was thought likely to change with sequencing depth. Researchers found naive subsets generally carried larger estimated richness than memory subsets. Blood was the only sampled material, and tissue repertoires likely differ.

The sequenced sample was memory CD4+ T cells sorted from blood. As for subset: CD45RA-negative fraction. This chain connects TRBV10-1 to TRBJ1-6; D perhaps matches TRBD1 (5 bases). The receptor comes from a woman aged 25-40 years in good health. This CDR3 is CASRMVGGKPLHF. The CDR3, as DNA: TGCGCCAGCAGGATGGTGGGGGGGAAACCCCTCCACTTT.